The entry below gives a single T cell receptor (beta chain) sequence along with its context. Generated by immunoSEQ multiplex PCR, the TCRdb table keeps only in-frame clones and is missing some. The top ten clones hold approximately 0.4% of a sample with 65,000 to 80,000 clones, 85% to 95% of them seen once. The record originates from a study of technical replicates of blood from a handful of donors. Looked up from germline, CDR1 is ENHRY and CDR2 is SYGVKD. V shed 10 bases, J shed 5 bases, and the junction held 11 bases outside the gene matches. This CDR3 has 14 residues. J is TRBJ1-3 and V is TRBV10-3; 7 bases are shared with TRBD1. The source is a human donor in good health. The sequencing input was T cells isolated from PBMCs. The DNA of the CDR3 is TGTGCCACGACAGGGATAGATCAGCGAAACACCATATATTTT. Translated: CATTGIDQRNTIYF.